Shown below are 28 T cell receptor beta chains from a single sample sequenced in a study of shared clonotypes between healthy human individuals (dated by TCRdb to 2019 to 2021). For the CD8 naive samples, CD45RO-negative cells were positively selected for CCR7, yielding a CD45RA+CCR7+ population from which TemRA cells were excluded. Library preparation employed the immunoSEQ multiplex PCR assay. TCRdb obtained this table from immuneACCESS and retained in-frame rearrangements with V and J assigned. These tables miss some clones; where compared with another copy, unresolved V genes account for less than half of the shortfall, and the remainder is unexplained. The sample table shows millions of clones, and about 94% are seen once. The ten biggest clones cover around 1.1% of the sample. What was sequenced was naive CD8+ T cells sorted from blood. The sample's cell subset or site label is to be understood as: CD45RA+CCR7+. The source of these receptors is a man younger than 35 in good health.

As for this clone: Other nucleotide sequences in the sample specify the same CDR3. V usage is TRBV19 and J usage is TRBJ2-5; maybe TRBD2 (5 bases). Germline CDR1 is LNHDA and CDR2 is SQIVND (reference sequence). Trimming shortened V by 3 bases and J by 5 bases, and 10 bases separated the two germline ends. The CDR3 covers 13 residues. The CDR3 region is CASSIRGGETQYF. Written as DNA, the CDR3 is TGTGCCAGTAGTATCCGGGGTGGGGAGACCCAGTACTTC.

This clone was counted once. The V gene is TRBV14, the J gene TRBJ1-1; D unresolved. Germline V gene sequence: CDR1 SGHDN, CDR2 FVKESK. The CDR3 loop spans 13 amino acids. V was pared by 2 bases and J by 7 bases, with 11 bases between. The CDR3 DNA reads TGTGCCAGCAGCCAACTTTCAAGCGTTGAAGCTTTCTTT. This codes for CASSQLSSVEAFF.

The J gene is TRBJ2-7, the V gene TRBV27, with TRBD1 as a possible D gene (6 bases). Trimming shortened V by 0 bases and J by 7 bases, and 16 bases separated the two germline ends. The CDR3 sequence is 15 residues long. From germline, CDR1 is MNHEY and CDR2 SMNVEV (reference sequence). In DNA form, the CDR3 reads TGTGCCAGCAGTTTATCGAAAACAGGGATGGGGGAGCAGTACTTC. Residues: CASSLSKTGMGEQYF.

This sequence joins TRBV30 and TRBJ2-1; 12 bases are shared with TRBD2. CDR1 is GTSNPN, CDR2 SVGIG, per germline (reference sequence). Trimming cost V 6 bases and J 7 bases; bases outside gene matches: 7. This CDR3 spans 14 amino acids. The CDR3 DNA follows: TGTGCCTGTACTAGCGGGAGGTTCGTTAATGAGCAGTTCTTC. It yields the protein CACTSGRFVNEQFF.

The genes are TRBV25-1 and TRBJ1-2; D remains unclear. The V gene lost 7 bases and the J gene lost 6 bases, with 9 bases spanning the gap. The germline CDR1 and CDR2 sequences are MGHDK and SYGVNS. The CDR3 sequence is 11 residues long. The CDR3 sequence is CASKNSDGYTF. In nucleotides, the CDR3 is TGTGCCAGCAAAAACTCGGATGGCTACACCTTC.

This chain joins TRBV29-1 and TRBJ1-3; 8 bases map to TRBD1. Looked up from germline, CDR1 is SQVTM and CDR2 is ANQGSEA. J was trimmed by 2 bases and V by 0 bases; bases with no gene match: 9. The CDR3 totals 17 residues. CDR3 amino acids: CSVEEVTGGNPGNTIYF. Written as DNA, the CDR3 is TGCAGCGTTGAAGAAGTTACAGGGGGTAACCCTGGAAACACCATATATTTT. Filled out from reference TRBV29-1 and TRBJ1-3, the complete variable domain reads SAVISQKPSRDICQRGTSLTIQCQVDSQVTMMFWYRQQPGQSLTLIATANQGSEATYESGFVIDKFPISRPNLTFSTLTVSNMSPEDSSIYLCSVEEVTGGNPGNTIYFGEGSWLTVV.

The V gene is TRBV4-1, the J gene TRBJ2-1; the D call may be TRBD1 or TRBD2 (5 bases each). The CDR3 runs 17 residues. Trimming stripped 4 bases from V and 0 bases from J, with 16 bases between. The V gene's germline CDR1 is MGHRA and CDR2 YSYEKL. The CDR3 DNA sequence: TGCGCCAGCAGCCCCCTGGGACGGACCAGCTCCTACAATGAGCAGTTCTTC. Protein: CASSPLGRTSSYNEQFF.

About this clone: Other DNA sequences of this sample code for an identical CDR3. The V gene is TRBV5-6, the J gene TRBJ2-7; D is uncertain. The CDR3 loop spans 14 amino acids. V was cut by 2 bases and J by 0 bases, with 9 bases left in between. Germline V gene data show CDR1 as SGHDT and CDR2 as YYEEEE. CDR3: CASSFGQSSYEQYF. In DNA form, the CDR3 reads TGTGCCAGCAGCTTCGGGCAGAGCTCCTACGAGCAGTACTTC.

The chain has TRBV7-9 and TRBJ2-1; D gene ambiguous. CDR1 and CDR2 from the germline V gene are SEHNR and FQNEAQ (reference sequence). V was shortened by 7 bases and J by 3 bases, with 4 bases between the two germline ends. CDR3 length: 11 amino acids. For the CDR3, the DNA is TGTGCCAGCACACACTACAATGAGCAGTTCTTC. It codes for CASTHYNEQFF.

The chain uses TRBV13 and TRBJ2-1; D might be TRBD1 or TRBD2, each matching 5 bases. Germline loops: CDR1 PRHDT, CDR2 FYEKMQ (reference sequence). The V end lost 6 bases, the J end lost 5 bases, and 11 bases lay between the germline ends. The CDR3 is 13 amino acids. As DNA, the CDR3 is TGTGCCAGCAGTTCGGGACGGAACAATGAGCAGTTCTTC. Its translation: CASSSGRNNEQFF. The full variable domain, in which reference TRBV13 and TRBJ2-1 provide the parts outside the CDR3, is AAGVIQSPRHLIKEKRETATLKCYPIPRHDTVYWYQQGPGQDPQFLISFYEKMQSDKGSIPDRFSAQQFSDYHSELNMSSLELGDSALYFCASSSGRNNEQFFGPGTRLTVL.

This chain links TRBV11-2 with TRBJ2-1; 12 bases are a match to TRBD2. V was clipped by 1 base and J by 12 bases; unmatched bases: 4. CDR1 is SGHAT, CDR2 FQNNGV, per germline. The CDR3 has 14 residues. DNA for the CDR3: TGTGCCAGCAGCTTAGGGCTAGCGGGAGGGGGGCAGTTCTTC. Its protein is CASSLGLAGGGQFF.

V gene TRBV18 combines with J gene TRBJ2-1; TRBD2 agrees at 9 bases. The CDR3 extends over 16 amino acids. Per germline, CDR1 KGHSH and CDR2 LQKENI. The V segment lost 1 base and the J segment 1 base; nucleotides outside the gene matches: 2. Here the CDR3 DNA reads TGTGCCAGCTCACCACGACTAGCGGAGTCCTACAATGAGCAGTTCTTC. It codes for CASSPRLAESYNEQFF.

The DNA for the CDR3 is TGTGCCAGCAGTGAACTAGGTACAGATACGCAGTATTTT. It yields the protein CASSELGTDTQYF. The V and J genes are TRBV2 and TRBJ2-3, with D uncertain. CDR3 length equals 13 residues. Germline V gene sequence: CDR1 SNHLY, CDR2 FYNNEI. Trimming cost V 2 bases and J 3 bases, with 6 bases left between them.

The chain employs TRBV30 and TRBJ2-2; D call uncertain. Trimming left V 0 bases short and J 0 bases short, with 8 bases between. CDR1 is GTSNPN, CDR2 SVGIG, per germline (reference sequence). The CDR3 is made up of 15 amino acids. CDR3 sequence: CAWSVEAPNTGELFF. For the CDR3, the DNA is TGTGCCTGGAGTGTCGAAGCGCCGAACACCGGGGAGCTGTTTTTT.

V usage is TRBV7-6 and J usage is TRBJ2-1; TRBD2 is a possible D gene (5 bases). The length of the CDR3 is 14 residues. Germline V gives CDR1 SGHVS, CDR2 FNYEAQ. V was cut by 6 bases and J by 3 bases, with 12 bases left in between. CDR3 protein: CASSSPGYYNEQFF. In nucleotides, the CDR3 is TGTGCCAGCAGTTCCCCGGGGTACTACAATGAGCAGTTCTTC.

In nucleotides, the CDR3 is TGTGCTAGTTCCTTGGGGGGGAGCTACGAGCAGTACTTC. Translated: CASSLGGSYEQYF. The gene calls are TRBV12-5 and TRBJ2-7; 7 bases are shared with TRBD2. Germline V CDR1 and CDR2: LGHNT, FRNRAP. CDR3 length: 13 amino acids. After removal of 8 bases from V and 3 bases from J, the junction contained 7 bases not matched to a gene.

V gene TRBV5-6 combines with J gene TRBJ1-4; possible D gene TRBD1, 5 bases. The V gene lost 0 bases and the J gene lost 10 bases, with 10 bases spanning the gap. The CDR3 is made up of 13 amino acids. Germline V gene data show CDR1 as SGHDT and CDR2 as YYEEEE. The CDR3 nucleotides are TGTGCCAGCAGCTTGGGGGACTCAAGAAAACTGTTTTTT. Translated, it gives CASSLGDSRKLFF.

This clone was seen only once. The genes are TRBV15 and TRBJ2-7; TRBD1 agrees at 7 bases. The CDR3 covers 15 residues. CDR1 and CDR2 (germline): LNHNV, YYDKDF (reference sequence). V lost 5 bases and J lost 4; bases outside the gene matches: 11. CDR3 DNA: TGTGCCACCAGCGAGCTACAGGGGTTCGGATACGAGCAGTACTTC. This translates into CATSELQGFGYEQYF.

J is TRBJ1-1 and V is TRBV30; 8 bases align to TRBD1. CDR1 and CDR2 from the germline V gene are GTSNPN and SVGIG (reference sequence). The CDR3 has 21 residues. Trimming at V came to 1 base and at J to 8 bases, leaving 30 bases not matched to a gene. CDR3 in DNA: TGTGCCTGGAGTGCTTCCGTTTTTGGGACAGGCAAGCCCGGCGTAGTAATCGAAGCTTTCTTT. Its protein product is CAWSASVFGTGKPGVVIEAFF.

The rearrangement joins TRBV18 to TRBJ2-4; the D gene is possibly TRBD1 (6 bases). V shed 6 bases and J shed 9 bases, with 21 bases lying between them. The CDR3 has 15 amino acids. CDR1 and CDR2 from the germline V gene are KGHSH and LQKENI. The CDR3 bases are TGTGCCAGCTCTTCCCTAGGGACAACCTCCCCCATTCAGTACTTC. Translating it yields CASSSLGTTSPIQYF.

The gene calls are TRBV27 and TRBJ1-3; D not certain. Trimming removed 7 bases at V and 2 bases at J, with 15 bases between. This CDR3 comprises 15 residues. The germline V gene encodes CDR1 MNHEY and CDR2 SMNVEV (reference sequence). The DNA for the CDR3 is TGTGCCAGCACCTTCACCGGGTTCACTGGAAACACCATATATTTT. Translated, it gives CASTFTGFTGNTIYF.

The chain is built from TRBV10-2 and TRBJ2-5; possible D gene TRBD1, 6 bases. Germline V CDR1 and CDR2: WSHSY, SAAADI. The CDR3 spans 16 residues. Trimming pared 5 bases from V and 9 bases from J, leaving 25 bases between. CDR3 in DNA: TGCGCCAGCAGTTCCCATCGTCGGGACACGGGCTTGGCCCAGTACTTC. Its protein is CASSSHRRDTGLAQYF.

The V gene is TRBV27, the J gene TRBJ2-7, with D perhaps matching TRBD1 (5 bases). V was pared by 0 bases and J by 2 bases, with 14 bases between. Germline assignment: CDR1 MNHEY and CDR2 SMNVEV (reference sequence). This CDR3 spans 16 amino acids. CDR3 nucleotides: TGTGCCAGCAGTTTATCTGTAGGGGCGCGTACCTACGAGCAGTACTTC. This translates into CASSLSVGARTYEQYF.

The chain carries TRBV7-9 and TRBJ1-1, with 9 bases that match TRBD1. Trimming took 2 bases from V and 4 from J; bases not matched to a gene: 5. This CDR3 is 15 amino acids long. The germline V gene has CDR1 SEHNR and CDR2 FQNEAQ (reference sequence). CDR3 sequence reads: CASSLPGQGFTEAFF. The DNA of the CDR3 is TGTGCCAGCAGCTTACCGGGACAGGGTTTCACTGAAGCTTTCTTT.

CDR3 DNA sequence: TGTGCCAGCAGCTTAGCTCTTGGTAGCGGGAGCAATGAGCAGTTCTTC. It translates to CASSLALGSGSNEQFF. V usage is TRBV7-9 and J usage is TRBJ2-1; 9 bases line up with TRBD2. The germline V gene encodes CDR1 SEHNR and CDR2 FQNEAQ (reference sequence). The CDR3 consists of 16 residues. V was pared by 0 bases and J by 6 bases, with 6 bases of the junction left unmatched. Based on the CDR3 plus reference TRBV7-9 and TRBJ2-1, the full variable domain is DTGVSQNPRHKITKRGQNVTFRCDPISEHNRLYWYRQTLGQGPEFLTYFQNEAQLEKSRLLSDRFSAERPKGSFSTLEIQRTEQGDSAMYLCASSLALGSGSNEQFFGPGTRLTVL.

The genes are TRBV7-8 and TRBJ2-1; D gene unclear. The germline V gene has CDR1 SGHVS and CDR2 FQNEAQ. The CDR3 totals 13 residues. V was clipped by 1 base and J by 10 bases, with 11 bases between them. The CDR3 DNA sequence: TGTGCCAGCAGCTTAGTTTCTTCGGGCGAGCAGTTCTTC. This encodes CASSLVSSGEQFF.

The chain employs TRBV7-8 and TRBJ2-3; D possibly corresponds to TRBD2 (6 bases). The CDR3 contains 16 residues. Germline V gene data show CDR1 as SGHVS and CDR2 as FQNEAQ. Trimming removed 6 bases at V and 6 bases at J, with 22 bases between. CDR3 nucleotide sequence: TGTGCCAGCAGGGGGGAGGCGGAGGCATGGGGGGATACGCAGTATTTT. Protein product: CASRGEAEAWGDTQYF. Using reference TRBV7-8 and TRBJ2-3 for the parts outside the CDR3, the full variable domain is GAGVSQSPRYKVAKRGQDVALRCDPISGHVSLFWYQQALGQGPEFLTYFQNEAQLDKSGLPSDRFFAERPEGSVSTLKIQRTQQEDSAVYLCASRGEAEAWGDTQYFGPGTRLTVL.

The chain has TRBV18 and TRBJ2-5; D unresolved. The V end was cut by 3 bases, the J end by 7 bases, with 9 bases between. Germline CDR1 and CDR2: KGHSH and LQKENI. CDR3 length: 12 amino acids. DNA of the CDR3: TGTGCCAGCTCACCTCTTGGTGGGACCCAGTACTTC. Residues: CASSPLGGTQYF.